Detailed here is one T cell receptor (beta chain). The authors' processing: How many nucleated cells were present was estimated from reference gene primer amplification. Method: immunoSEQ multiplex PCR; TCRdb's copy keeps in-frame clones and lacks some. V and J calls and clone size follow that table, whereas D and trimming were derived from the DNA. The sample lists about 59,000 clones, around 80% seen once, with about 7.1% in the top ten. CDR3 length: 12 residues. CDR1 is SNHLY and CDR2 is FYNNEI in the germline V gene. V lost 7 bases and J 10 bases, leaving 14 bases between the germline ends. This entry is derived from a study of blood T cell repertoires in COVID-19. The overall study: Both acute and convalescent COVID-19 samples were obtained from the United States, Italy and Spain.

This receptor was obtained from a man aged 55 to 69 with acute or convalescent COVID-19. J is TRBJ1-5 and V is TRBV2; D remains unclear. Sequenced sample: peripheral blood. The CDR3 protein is CASTTPRGPQHF. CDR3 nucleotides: TGTGCCAGCACCACCCCCCGGGGTCCCCAGCATTTT.